The sequence of this T cell receptor (beta chain) was determined in a study of T cell changes during pregnancy in multiple sclerosis. The length of the CDR3 is 14 residues. The V gene's germline CDR1 is KGHSH and CDR2 LQKENI. V was pared by 2 bases and J by 1 base, with 9 bases between. This clone was counted a single time. Repertoires were generated with immunoSEQ multiplex PCR, while TCRdb's copy carries only in-frame clones and drops some. The top ten clones hold around 0.73% of a sample with about 52,000 clones, approximately 92% of them seen once. This sample comprised CD4+ T cells from peripheral blood mononuclear cells, obtained in the third trimester of pregnancy. The receptor was derived from a female donor with multiple sclerosis, enrolled in a pregnancy study. The chain is built from TRBV18 and TRBJ2-7; D is unclear. CDR3 sequence: CASSPITVSYEQYF. In DNA form, the CDR3 reads TGTGCCAGCTCACCAATTACAGTATCCTACGAGCAGTACTTC.